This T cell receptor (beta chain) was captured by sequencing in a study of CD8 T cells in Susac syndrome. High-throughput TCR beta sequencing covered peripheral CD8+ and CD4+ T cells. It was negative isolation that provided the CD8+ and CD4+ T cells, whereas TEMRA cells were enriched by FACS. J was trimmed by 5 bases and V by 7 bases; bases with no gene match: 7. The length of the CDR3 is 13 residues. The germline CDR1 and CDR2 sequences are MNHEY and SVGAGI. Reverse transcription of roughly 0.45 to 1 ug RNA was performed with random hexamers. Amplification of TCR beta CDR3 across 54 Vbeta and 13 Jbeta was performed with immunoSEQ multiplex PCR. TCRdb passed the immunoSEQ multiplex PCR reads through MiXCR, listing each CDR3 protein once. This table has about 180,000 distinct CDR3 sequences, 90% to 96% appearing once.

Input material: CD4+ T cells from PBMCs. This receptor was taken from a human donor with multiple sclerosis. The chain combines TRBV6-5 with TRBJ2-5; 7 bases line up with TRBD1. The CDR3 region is CASKRGLDETQYF. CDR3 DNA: TGTGCCAGCAAGAGGGGGCTCGATGAGACCCAGTACTTC.